The 20 T cell receptor beta chains reported below all come from one sample, sequenced in a study of T cell repertoires in cytomegalovirus infection. The antigens these receptors bind are not known. TCRdb recomputed calls from the reads with MiXCR, one row per CDR3 protein. Altogether 600,000 to 700,000 distinct CDR3 sequences are present, roughly 33% being singletons, with the ten largest covering around a sixth. Specimen: cultured PBMCs, collected from culture after CMV antigen stimulation. Receptor source: a human donor in good health (CMV status not recorded). Some clones in this sample may be carry-over from other donors' samples.

The chain joins TRBV20-1 to TRBJ2-5, with D hard to call. The CDR3 runs to 14 residues. Trimming took off 1 base at V and 1 base at J, with 10 bases between the two ends. In germline, CDR1 is DFQATT, CDR2 SNEGSKA (reference sequence). The chain's CDR3 is CSARGGFPQETQYF. The DNA for the CDR3 is TGCAGTGCTAGAGGAGGTTTTCCCCAAGAGACCCAGTACTTC.

V gene TRBV6-6 combines with J gene TRBJ2-3, with a possible D match to TRBD1 (5 bases). The CDR3 is made up of 15 amino acids. CDR1 is MNHNY and CDR2 is SVGAGI in the germline V gene (reference sequence). V lost 2 bases and J 0 bases, leaving 9 bases between the germline ends. The CDR3 reads CASSYVDSSTDTQYF. The CDR3 DNA sequence: TGTGCCAGCAGTTACGTCGACAGTAGCACAGATACGCAGTATTTT.

This clonotype has just a few counts. The V gene is TRBV11-3, the J gene TRBJ2-1; D possibly matches TRBD1 or TRBD2 (5 bases each). CDR1 SGHNT and CDR2 YENEEA come from the germline V gene. The length of the CDR3 is 15 residues. V dropped 5 bases and J dropped 6 bases, with 17 bases sitting between them. The CDR3 DNA reads TGTGCCAGCAGCCAGGGCTGGGGGAGCATCAATGAGCAGTTCTTC. It yields the protein CASSQGWGSINEQFF.

The chain couples TRBV4-3 to TRBJ2-6; D gene ambiguous. Trimming cost V 0 bases and J 3 bases, with 9 bases left between them. Germline values: CDR1 LGHNA, CDR2 YSLEER. The CDR3 loop spans 16 amino acids. The DNA of the CDR3 is TGCGCCAGCAGCCAAGATCCCGGATTTGGGGCCAACGTCCTGACTTTC. This translates into CASSQDPGFGANVLTF.

This clonotype appeared a few times. A much more abundant neighbour one base away suggests this may be a read error. This chain joins TRBV7-2 and TRBJ2-7; D uncertain. The CDR3 covers 11 residues. V lost 5 bases, J lost 3 bases, and 5 bases lay in between. In germline, CDR1 is SGHTA, CDR2 FQGNSA. CDR3 residues: CASSRFYEQYF. DNA of the CDR3: TGTGCCAGCAGCCGCTTCTACGAGCAGTACTTC.

V and J are TRBV4-3 and TRBJ1-2; TRBD1 might be the D (5 bases). V lost 1 base to trimming and J lost 6 bases, with 15 bases between them. CDR3 length equals 15 residues. The germline V gene has CDR1 LGHNA and CDR2 YSLEER. The CDR3: CASSQVNSGWDGYTF. The CDR3 coding sequence is TGCGCCAGCAGCCAAGTAAATTCAGGGTGGGATGGCTACACCTTC.

The V call is TRBV4-1, the J call TRBJ2-3; D gene uncertain. V lost 3 bases to trimming and J lost 3 bases, with 7 bases between them. This CDR3 has 13 amino acids. The germline CDR1 and CDR2 sequences are MGHRA and YSYEKL. CDR3 amino acids: CASSQRPTDTQYF. DNA of the CDR3: TGCGCCAGCAGCCAGCGACCAACAGATACGCAGTATTTT.

The chain is built from TRBV7-8 and TRBJ2-7; D possibly corresponds to TRBD2 (6 bases). Germline CDR1 reads SGHVS; CDR2 reads FQNEAQ. The CDR3 totals 13 residues. The germline V and J ends were trimmed by 5 bases and 3 bases, with 11 bases remaining between them. The CDR3 sequence is CASSVGLLYEQYF. The CDR3 coding sequence is TGTGCCAGCAGCGTTGGACTACTCTACGAGCAGTACTTC. Together with reference TRBV7-8 and TRBJ2-7, the CDR3 gives the full variable domain: GAGVSQSPRYKVAKRGQDVALRCDPISGHVSLFWYQQALGQGPEFLTYFQNEAQLDKSGLPSDRFFAERPEGSVSTLKIQRTQQEDSAVYLCASSVGLLYEQYFGPGTRLTVT.

V and J are TRBV7-6 and TRBJ2-5; D ambiguous. The V end was cut by 5 bases, the J end by 4 bases, with 11 bases between. Germline V gene data show CDR1 as SGHVS and CDR2 as FNYEAQ. This CDR3 contains 13 residues. CDR3 bases: TGTGCCAGCAGCCGTGTAGGGATAGAGACCCAGTACTTC. Translating it yields CASSRVGIETQYF. The full variable domain, in which reference TRBV7-6 and TRBJ2-5 provide the parts outside the CDR3, is GAGVSQSPRYKVTKRGQDVALRCDPISGHVSLYWYRQALGQGPEFLTYFNYEAQQDKSGLPNDRFSAERPEGSISTLTIQRTEQRDSAMYRCASSRVGIETQYFGPGTRLLVL.

The V and J genes are TRBV11-2 and TRBJ1-1; D not resolved. The V gene lost 5 bases and the J gene lost 2 bases, with 12 bases spanning the gap. CDR3 length equals 14 residues. Germline V gives CDR1 SGHAT, CDR2 FQNNGV. CDR3 amino acids: CASSITSSNTEAFF. CDR3 in DNA: TGTGCCAGCAGCATCACATCATCTAACACTGAAGCTTTCTTT. The full variable domain, with the rest looked up from reference TRBV11-2 and TRBJ1-1, is EAGVAQSPRYKIIEKRQSVAFWCNPISGHATLYWYQQILGQGPKLLIQFQNNGVVDDSQLPKDRFSAERLKGVDSTLKIQPAKLEDSAVYLCASSITSSNTEAFFGQGTRLTVV.

This chain connects TRBV11-3 to TRBJ1-5; TRBD1 might be the D (6 bases). The ends were cut back, 4 bases at V and 6 bases at J, with 22 bases in the middle. Germline loops: CDR1 SGHNT, CDR2 YENEEA. The CDR3 runs to 17 residues. The CDR3: CASSSRTACTSCQPQHF. The DNA of the CDR3 is TGTGCCAGCAGCTCCCGGACAGCCTGCACCTCATGTCAGCCCCAGCATTTT.

This clonotype was found a few times. The gene calls are TRBV28 and TRBJ1-2; perhaps TRBD1 as D (6 bases). CDR1 is MDHEN and CDR2 is SYDVKM in the germline V gene. V was pared by 3 bases and J by 6 bases, with 8 bases between. The CDR3 consists of 12 residues. This CDR3 is CASSLRGNGYTF. The CDR3, as DNA: TGTGCCAGCAGTTTGAGGGGGAATGGCTACACCTTC.

The chain combines TRBV5-4 with TRBJ1-2, with a possible D match to TRBD1 (6 bases). The CDR3 is made up of 15 amino acids. V was pared by 0 bases and J by 7 bases, with 16 bases between. The germline V gene has CDR1 SGHNT and CDR2 YYREEE (reference sequence). CDR3 DNA sequence: TGTGCCAGCAGCTTGGCCGACAGGAGGGCTCGTGGCTACACCTTC. Its translation: CASSLADRRARGYTF.

This clonotype was seen ten or more times. The rearrangement uses TRBV7-2 and TRBJ2-7; 8 nucleotides line up with TRBD1. J was trimmed by 6 bases and V by 2 bases; bases with no gene match: 9. This CDR3 comprises 15 residues. CDR1 and CDR2 from the germline V gene are SGHTA and FQGNSA. CDR3 DNA sequence: TGTGCCAGCAGCTTAACAACAGGGGGTAGGGCCGAGCAGTACTTC. Translated, it gives CASSLTTGGRAEQYF.

This clonotype was seen more than once but under ten times. V is TRBV7-2 and J is TRBJ2-7; TRBD2 agrees at 10 bases. The germline V gene has CDR1 SGHTA and CDR2 FQGNSA. The CDR3 consists of 15 residues. V dropped 4 bases and J dropped 3; count of bases not matched to a gene: 6. In nucleotides, the CDR3 is TGTGCCAGCAGCTCACGAGCGGGAGGGCTCTACGAGCAGTACTTC. Its translation: CASSSRAGGLYEQYF.

CDR3 nucleotide sequence: TGTGCCAGCAGCCCCAGACAGCTCCAAGAGACCCAGTACTTC. Amino acid sequence: CASSPRQLQETQYF. The rearrangement links TRBV7-8 to TRBJ2-5, with a weak D call TRBD1 (5 bases). CDR3 length: 14 residues. V was cut by 5 bases and J by 1 base, with 11 bases left in between. Germline V CDR1 and CDR2: SGHVS, FQNEAQ.

The sample holds many counts of this clonotype. The genes are TRBV12-3 or TRBV12-4 and TRBJ1-2, with D maybe TRBD1 (5 bases). This CDR3 region has 13 residues. Trimming took off 6 bases at V and 4 bases at J, with 12 bases between the two ends. CDR3 region: CASSIHGGYGYTF. The CDR3 DNA is TGTGCCAGCAGCATTCACGGGGGCTATGGCTACACCTTC.

The V gene is TRBV29-1, the J gene TRBJ2-3; TRBD1 aligns across 8 bases. This CDR3 spans 14 amino acids. The V segment lost 6 bases and the J segment 2 bases; nucleotides outside the gene matches: 7. The germline gives CDR1 SQVTM, CDR2 ANQGSEA. The CDR3 DNA reads as TGCAGCGTCAACGACAGGGGCCTCACAGATACGCAGTATTTT. Translating gives CSVNDRGLTDTQYF.

The chain recombines TRBV2 with TRBJ2-1, with D maybe TRBD2 (6 bases). V lost 7 bases and J 5 bases, leaving 24 bases between the germline ends. In germline, CDR1 is SNHLY, CDR2 FYNNEI. The CDR3 is made up of 17 amino acids. CDR3 region: CASTPLWSGLGDNEQFF. In DNA, the CDR3 is TGTGCCAGCACCCCCCTTTGGTCGGGACTGGGGGACAATGAGCAGTTCTTC.

The rearrangement links TRBV12-3 or TRBV12-4 to TRBJ1-3; D call uncertain. The CDR3 loop spans 18 amino acids. Trimming shortened V by 2 bases and J by 0 bases, and 17 bases separated the two germline ends. The DNA for the CDR3 is TGTGCCAGCAGTTTAAGGCGGGAGGGCTCTCTCTCTGGAAACACCATATATTTT. This encodes CASSLRREGSLSGNTIYF.